Listed here are 6 T cell receptor beta chains from one sample, sequenced in a study of cytomegalovirus exposure and HLA in healthy donors. Primers: 60 Vbeta forward and 13 Jbeta reverse. Generated by immunoSEQ multiplex PCR, the TCRdb table keeps only in-frame clones and is missing some. The data show under 150,000 clones, 82% seen once. Material: PBMCs. The receptors were sampled from a boy aged 2 to 10 in good health and CMV-seronegative.

The V and J genes are TRBV2 and TRBJ2-7; no clear D. This CDR3 contains 14 residues. From germline, CDR1 is SNHLY and CDR2 FYNNEI. V shed 3 bases and J shed 5 bases, with 14 bases lying between them. CDR3 DNA sequence: TGTGCCAGCAGTGAGGCTCACATTAGCCACGAGCAGTACGTC. It translates to CASSEAHISHEQYV.

This clone showed up just once. V gene TRBV10-3 combines with J gene TRBJ1-5, with a possible D match to TRBD1 (5 bases). Between the trimmed V and J ends, which lost 4 bases and 3 bases, there was a span of 10 bases. Germline assignment: CDR1 ENHRY and CDR2 SYGVKD. This CDR3 is 14 amino acids long. The CDR3 DNA reads as TGTGCCATCAGTGGTGCAGGGAACAATCAGCCCCAGCATTTT. Translating gives CAISGAGNNQPQHF.

The chain has TRBV6-5 and TRBJ2-1, with TRBD1 matching 9 bases. V trimming: 6 bases; J trimming: 4 bases; junction bases outside the gene matches: 4. Germline assignment: CDR1 MNHEY and CDR2 SVGAGI. This CDR3 region has 14 residues. CDR3 coding DNA: TGTGCCAGCAGCCGGACAGGGGATTACAATGAGCAGTTCTTC. Translating it yields CASSRTGDYNEQFF.

The chain joins TRBV4-3 to TRBJ2-2; TRBD1 might be the D (5 bases). The germline V gene has CDR1 LGHNA and CDR2 YSLEER. Trimming stripped 4 bases from V and 0 bases from J, with 21 bases between. This CDR3 contains 19 residues. The CDR3 DNA reads as TGCGCCAGCAGCCCCCAAGTCCTCATGACAGCAACGAACACCGGGGAGCTGTTTTTT. As protein: CASSPQVLMTATNTGELFF.

V gene TRBV2 combines with J gene TRBJ1-1; tentatively, D is TRBD1 (5 bases). The CDR3 totals 14 residues. V lost 10 bases to trimming and J lost 0 bases, with 15 bases between them. In germline, CDR1 is SNHLY, CDR2 FYNNEI. CDR3 nucleotides: TGTGCCACCCTTACAGGAACTCTGAACACTGAAGCTTTCTTT. Residues: CATLTGTLNTEAFF.

The V gene is TRBV19, the J gene TRBJ1-5; 9 bases map to TRBD1. V lost 1 base, J lost 7 bases, and 11 bases stayed unmatched. Germline CDR1 and CDR2: LNHDA and SQIVND (reference sequence). The CDR3 is made up of 17 amino acids. The CDR3 sequence: CASSIGGTGWVSQPQHF. The CDR3 nucleotides are TGTGCCAGTAGTATAGGAGGGACAGGGTGGGTTAGCCAGCCCCAGCATTTT.